One and the same sample provided the 20 T cell receptor beta chains below, sequenced in a study of blood T cells in healthy people across ages. Primers used in a second PCR of roughly 6 to 11 cycles were a sample-barcoded 5' primer and a J-beta primer mix. MiXCR, applied by TCRdb to the 5' RACE reads, yields one record per CDR3 protein. The table records roughly 700,000 distinct CDR3 sequences, 25% of them present only once. The same sample was also studied in work on T cells of mothers and their children.

Sequences were obtained from blood. Receptors were obtained from a boy between 10 and 17 years old in good health.

This clonotype was observed many times. The J gene is TRBJ2-7, the V gene TRBV10-3; 8 bases map to TRBD1. In germline, CDR1 is ENHRY, CDR2 SYGVKD. The CDR3 runs to 13 residues. V lost 5 bases and J lost 12; bases outside the gene matches: 12. The CDR3 here is CAISNPPQGVPYF. Here the CDR3 DNA reads TGTGCCATCAGTAACCCCCCACAGGGGGTCCCGTACTTC.

The V and J genes are TRBV14 and TRBJ2-1; the D gene is possibly TRBD1 (6 bases). CDR1 is SGHDN, CDR2 FVKESK, per germline. This CDR3 has 15 residues. Trimming shortened V by 6 bases and J by 5 bases, and 17 bases separated the two germline ends. The DNA of the CDR3 is TGTGCCAGCAGACCCCAGGGGATGAGGGACAATGAGCAGTTCTTC. Protein product: CASRPQGMRDNEQFF.

The V gene is TRBV5-1, the J gene TRBJ1-1; D is ambiguous. Per germline, CDR1 SGHRS and CDR2 YFSETQ. CDR3 length: 14 residues. Trimming pared 5 bases from V and 0 bases from J, leaving 11 bases between. The CDR3 coding sequence is TGCGCCAGCAGTTTGAAGCAGGTGAACACTGAAGCTTTCTTT. It is translated as CASSLKQVNTEAFF.

J is TRBJ2-5 and V is TRBV28; 9 bases line up with TRBD2. V shed 3 bases and J 5 bases; nucleotides not matched to a gene: 7. There are 15 residues in the CDR3. The germline V gene encodes CDR1 MDHEN and CDR2 SYDVKM. CDR3 in amino acids: CASSFLAGSVETQYF. CDR3 bases: TGTGCCAGCAGTTTCCTAGCGGGATCCGTCGAGACCCAGTACTTC.

This chain uses TRBV28 with TRBJ1-4; the D is unclear. V lost 1 base and J lost 4, with 10 bases in between. Germline assignment: CDR1 MDHEN and CDR2 SYDVKM. CDR3 size: 15 residues. The CDR3 spells CASSLSSRINEKLFF. The CDR3 coding sequence is TGTGCCAGCAGTTTATCGAGCCGGATTAATGAAAAACTGTTTTTT.

The V call is TRBV7-2, the J call TRBJ1-5; D gene uncertain. This CDR3 contains 14 residues. Germline V lookup: CDR1 SGHTA, CDR2 FQGNSA. V dropped 2 bases and J dropped 6 bases, with 11 bases sitting between them. Written as DNA, the CDR3 is TGTGCCAGCAGCTTAACGGTCCCGAGTCAGCCCCAGCATTTT. Protein: CASSLTVPSQPQHF.

The rearrangement uses TRBV12-3 or TRBV12-4 and TRBJ1-1; D is uncertain. The ends were cut back, 4 bases at V and 10 bases at J, with 10 bases in the middle. The CDR3 has 11 amino acids. CDR3 in amino acids: CASSYSHGAFF. CDR3 coding DNA: TGTGCCAGCAGTTACAGTCATGGAGCTTTCTTT.

This clonotype was seen at least ten times. V is TRBV6-1 and J is TRBJ1-1; 9 nucleotides agree with TRBD1. J gave up 6 bases and V 8 bases, and 10 bases lay outside the gene matches. Germline V gene data show CDR1 as MNHNS and CDR2 as SASEGT. The length of the CDR3 is 14 residues. CDR3: CASVPGTGRAEAFF. The CDR3 coding sequence is TGTGCCAGCGTACCCGGGACAGGGCGAGCTGAAGCTTTCTTT.

This clonotype occurred a few times. This chain's CDR3 is CASSQVPRGEGSPLHF. DNA of the CDR3: TGCGCCAGCAGCCAAGTACCCAGGGGAGAGGGATCACCCCTCCACTTT. The chain combines TRBV4-3 with TRBJ1-6; a possible D gene is TRBD1 (6 bases). The V end lost 1 base, the J end lost 10 bases, and 17 bases lay between the germline ends. This CDR3 is built from 16 residues. Germline CDR1 is LGHNA and CDR2 is YSLEER.

The V call is TRBV12-3 or TRBV12-4, the J call TRBJ2-7; tentative D call: TRBD2 (5 bases). The CDR3 is 13 residues long. Deletions cut 3 bases from V and 5 bases from J, with 11 bases between. CDR3 DNA sequence: TGTGCCAGCAGTTTGAGCCTAGCCAACGAGCAGTACTTC. Residues: CASSLSLANEQYF.

The J gene is TRBJ2-5, the V gene TRBV28; possible D gene TRBD2, 5 bases. The CDR3 length is 14 residues. Trimming removed 2 bases at V and 4 bases at J, with 11 bases between. CDR1 and CDR2 (germline): MDHEN, SYDVKM. For the CDR3, the DNA is TGTGCCAGCAGTTTACCGCTAGCCGGAGAGACCCAGTACTTC. Translated, it gives CASSLPLAGETQYF.

This clonotype was recorded once. The V gene is TRBV12-3 or TRBV12-4, the J gene TRBJ2-6; 9 bases are shared with TRBD1. V gave up 6 bases and J gave up 1 base; unmatched junction bases: 7. CDR3 length: 17 residues. Here the CDR3 reads CASSPGTGLSGANVLTF. The CDR3 nucleotides are TGTGCCAGCAGCCCGGGGACAGGGCTTTCTGGGGCCAACGTCCTGACTTTC.

This clonotype came up a few times. The chain combines TRBV6-6 with TRBJ2-1; the D is unclear. V was pared by 0 bases and J by 10 bases, with 10 bases between. Germline CDR1 is MNHNY and CDR2 is SVGAGI (reference sequence). The CDR3 has 13 amino acids. The CDR3 sequence: CASSYSEVREQFF. The CDR3 DNA is TGTGCCAGCAGTTACTCCGAGGTTAGGGAGCAGTTCTTC.

In its sample, this clonotype was seen a few times. The chain carries TRBV6-6 and TRBJ1-5, with D unresolved. Per germline, CDR1 MNHNY and CDR2 SVGAGI (reference sequence). The CDR3 contains 14 residues. The V end lost 2 bases, the J end lost 6 bases, and 11 bases lay between the germline ends. CDR3 DNA: TGTGCCAGCAGTTACACCCGGGATCGTCAGCCCCAGCATTTT. It codes for CASSYTRDRQPQHF.

The rearrangement links TRBV7-3 to TRBJ2-1; perhaps TRBD2 as D (6 bases). V lost 5 bases to trimming and J lost 0 bases, with 11 bases between them. The CDR3 is 15 amino acids. Germline lookup yields CDR1 SGHTA and CDR2 FQGTGA. The DNA for the CDR3 is TGTGCCAGCAGCCCCCAGACTAGCTCCTACAATGAGCAGTTCTTC. Its protein is CASSPQTSSYNEQFF.

CDR3 DNA sequence: TGTGCCAGCAGTCCAAGAACCGGGACAGGGACCTACGAGCAGTACTTC. Translated: CASSPRTGTGTYEQYF. V and J are TRBV12-3 or TRBV12-4 and TRBJ2-7; 9 bases fit TRBD1. The CDR3 loop spans 16 amino acids. V was pared by 5 bases and J by 2 bases, with 10 bases of the junction left unmatched.

The sample holds a few counts of this clonotype. The V and J genes are TRBV28 and TRBJ1-3; D not resolved. Germline CDR1 MDHEN, CDR2 SYDVKM. This CDR3 comprises 13 residues. V lost 4 bases and J 4 bases, leaving 8 bases between the germline ends. The CDR3: CASSWRKGNTIYF. CDR3 nucleotide sequence: TGTGCCAGCAGTTGGCGGAAGGGAAACACCATATATTTT.

This clonotype was observed a few times. This chain uses TRBV5-1 with TRBJ2-1, with unresolved D. The CDR3 covers 12 residues. Germline CDR1 and CDR2: SGHRS and YFSETQ. The V gene lost 7 bases and the J gene lost 4 bases, with 9 bases spanning the gap. CDR3 nucleotide sequence: TGCGCCAGCTGGCTTGAATACAATGAGCAGTTCTTC. This codes for CASWLEYNEQFF.

This clonotype was found a few times. This chain joins TRBV7-3 and TRBJ2-5; TRBD2 aligns across 14 bases. TRBJ2-1 matches the DNA end more closely, so the J call is doubtful. In germline, CDR1 is SGHTA, CDR2 FQGTGA. The CDR3 is 18 residues long. Here the CDR3 DNA reads TGTGCCAGCAGCTTATTTGGACTAGCGGGAGGCCTAGAGAATGAGCAGTTCTTC. Protein product: CASSLFGLAGGLENEQFF.

Here the CDR3 reads CATSARDRGGYTF. The CDR3, as DNA: TGTGCCACCAGCGCCCGGGACAGGGGAGGCTACACCTTC. The chain recombines TRBV24-1 with TRBJ1-2; 10 bases agree with TRBD1. Trimming cost V 7 bases and J 8 bases; bases outside gene matches: 6. CDR1 and CDR2 from the germline V gene are KGHDR and SFDVKD. The CDR3 has 13 amino acids.